A single sample is the source of the 9 T cell receptor beta chains below, sequenced in a study of shared clonotypes between healthy human individuals. Using immunoSEQ multiplex PCR, the repertoire was profiled, and TCRdb retains in-frame clones only, with some absent. The data contain about 2.4 million clones, approximately 94% of them singletons. The sample was naive CD4+ T cells sorted from blood. Subset: CD45RA+ positively selected. All receptors come from a man aged 18 to 29 in good health.

The gene calls are TRBV10-3 and TRBJ1-1, with D uncertain. This CDR3 has 15 residues. Germline-derived CDR1 and CDR2 are ENHRY and SYGVKD. V was cut by 5 bases and J by 0 bases, with 13 bases left in between. CDR3 region: CAISSRQYMNTEAFF. The DNA for the CDR3 is TGTGCCATCAGTTCCAGGCAGTACATGAACACTGAAGCTTTCTTT.

This chain connects TRBV5-4 to TRBJ2-1, with 8 bases aligning to TRBD2. The germline CDR1 and CDR2 sequences are SGHNT and YYREEE (reference sequence). The V and J ends lost 4 bases and 3 bases, in that order; junction bases with no gene match: 12. This CDR3 is built from 17 residues. CDR3 residues: CASSPGLGAHYYNEQFF. DNA for the CDR3: TGTGCCAGCAGCCCGGGACTAGGGGCCCACTACTACAATGAGCAGTTCTTC.

V is TRBV5-4 and J is TRBJ1-2, with D unclear. Trimming left V 4 bases short and J 7 bases short, with 14 bases between. In germline, CDR1 is SGHNT, CDR2 YYREEE (reference sequence). The CDR3 consists of 13 residues. DNA for the CDR3: TGTGCCAGCAGCCTCTGGGGTACTATTGGCTACACCTTC. Protein: CASSLWGTIGYTF.

The CDR3 loop reads CASSFGSLNTGELFF. The CDR3 bases are TGTGCCAGCAGTTTTGGCAGCTTAAACACCGGGGAGCTGTTTTTT. This sequence joins TRBV28 and TRBJ2-2; D uncertain. The CDR3 spans 15 residues. The V gene's germline CDR1 is MDHEN and CDR2 SYDVKM. Trimming took 3 bases from V and 2 from J, leaving 10 bases between them.

This chain joins TRBV7-9 and TRBJ1-5, with a tentative D call TRBD1 (6 bases). Trimming removed 5 bases from V and 7 bases from J, with 21 bases in between. The CDR3 extends over 16 amino acids. From germline, CDR1 is SEHNR and CDR2 FQNEAQ (reference sequence). CDR3: CASSPLVQGFGQPQHF. CDR3 bases: TGTGCCAGCAGCCCGCTGGTACAGGGTTTTGGGCAGCCCCAGCATTTT.

The gene calls are TRBV5-4 and TRBJ2-7, with TRBD2 matching over 9 bases. CDR1 and CDR2 from the germline V gene are SGHNT and YYREEE (reference sequence). The CDR3 consists of 16 residues. J lost 8 bases, V lost 0 bases, and 12 bases had no gene match. The CDR3 DNA sequence: TGTGCCAGCAGCTTGGTCTCCGTAGCGGGAGCTGGAAAGCAGTACTTC. Protein sequence: CASSLVSVAGAGKQYF.

This clone was seen once. The chain joins TRBV11-2 to TRBJ2-7, with D maybe TRBD1 (6 bases). The CDR3 sequence is 15 residues long. Germline loops: CDR1 SGHAT, CDR2 FQNNGV. The V gene lost 5 bases and the J gene lost 0 bases, with 14 bases spanning the gap. CDR3 nucleotides: TGTGCCAGCAGCGCCGGACAGTTTTTCTCCTACGAGCAGTACTTC. Protein product: CASSAGQFFSYEQYF.

This clone has a single count. The rearrangement links TRBV7-8 to TRBJ2-5; tentative D call: TRBD2 (6 bases). Germline-derived CDR1 and CDR2 are SGHVS and FQNEAQ. The CDR3 runs 15 residues. V was cut by 5 bases and J by 5 bases, with 18 bases left in between. CDR3 in amino acids: CASSTATSLYETQYF. CDR3 bases: TGTGCCAGCAGCACCGCGACTAGTCTGTACGAGACCCAGTACTTC.

V usage is TRBV5-1 and J usage is TRBJ2-5; 8 bases map to TRBD1. Germline V gene sequence: CDR1 SGHRS, CDR2 YFSETQ. V dropped 0 bases and J dropped 4; count of bases not matched to a gene: 14. This CDR3 comprises 18 residues. CDR3 DNA sequence: TGCGCCAGCAGCTTGGCCCGCCTCACAGGGGGATCGGGAGAGACCCAGTACTTC. It is translated as CASSLARLTGGSGETQYF.